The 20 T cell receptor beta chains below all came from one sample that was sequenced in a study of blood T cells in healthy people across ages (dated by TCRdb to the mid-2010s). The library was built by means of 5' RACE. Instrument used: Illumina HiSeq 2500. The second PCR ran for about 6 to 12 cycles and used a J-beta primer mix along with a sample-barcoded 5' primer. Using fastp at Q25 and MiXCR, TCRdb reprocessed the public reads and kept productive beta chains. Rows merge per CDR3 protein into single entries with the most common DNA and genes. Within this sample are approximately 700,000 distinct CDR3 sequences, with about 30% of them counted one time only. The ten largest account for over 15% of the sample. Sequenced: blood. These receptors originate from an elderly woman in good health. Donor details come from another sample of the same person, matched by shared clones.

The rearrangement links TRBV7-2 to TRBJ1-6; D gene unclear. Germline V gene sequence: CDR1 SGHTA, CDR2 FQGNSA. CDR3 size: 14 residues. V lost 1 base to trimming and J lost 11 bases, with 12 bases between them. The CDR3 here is CASSLGTSNTPLHF. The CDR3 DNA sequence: TGTGCCAGCAGCTTAGGAACTTCGAACACACCCCTCCACTTT.

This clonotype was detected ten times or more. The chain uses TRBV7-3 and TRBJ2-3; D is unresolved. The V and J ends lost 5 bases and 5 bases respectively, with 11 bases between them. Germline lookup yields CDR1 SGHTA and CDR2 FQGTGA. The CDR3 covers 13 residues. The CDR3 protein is CASSPQGLDTQYF. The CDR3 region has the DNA TGTGCCAGCAGCCCCCAAGGGTTAGATACGCAGTATTTT.

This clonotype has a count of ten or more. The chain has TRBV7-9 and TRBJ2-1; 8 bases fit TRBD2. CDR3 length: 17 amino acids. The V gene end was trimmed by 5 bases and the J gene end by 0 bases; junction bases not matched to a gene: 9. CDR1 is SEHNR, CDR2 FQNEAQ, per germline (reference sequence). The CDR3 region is CASSPQRGPSSYNEQFF. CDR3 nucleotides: TGTGCCAGCAGCCCTCAGCGGGGGCCAAGCTCCTACAATGAGCAGTTCTTC. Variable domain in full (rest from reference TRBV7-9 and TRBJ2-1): DTGVSQNPRHKITKRGQNVTFRCDPISEHNRLYWYRQTLGQGPEFLTYFQNEAQLEKSRLLSDRFSAERPKGSFSTLEIQRTEQGDSAMYLCASSPQRGPSSYNEQFFGPGTRLTVL.

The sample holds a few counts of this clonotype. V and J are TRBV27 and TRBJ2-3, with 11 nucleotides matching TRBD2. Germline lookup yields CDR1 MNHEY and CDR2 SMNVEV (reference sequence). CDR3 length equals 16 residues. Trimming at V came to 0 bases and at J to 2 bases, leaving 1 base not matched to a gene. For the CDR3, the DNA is TGTGCCAGCAGTTTATCGACTAGCGGGGACACAGATACGCAGTATTTT. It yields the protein CASSLSTSGDTDTQYF.

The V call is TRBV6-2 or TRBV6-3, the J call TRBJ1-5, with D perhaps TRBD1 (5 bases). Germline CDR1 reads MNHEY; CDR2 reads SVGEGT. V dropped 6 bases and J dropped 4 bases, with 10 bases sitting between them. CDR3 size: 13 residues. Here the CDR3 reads CASSARGNQPQHF. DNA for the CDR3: TGTGCCAGCAGCGCAAGGGGAAATCAGCCCCAGCATTTT.

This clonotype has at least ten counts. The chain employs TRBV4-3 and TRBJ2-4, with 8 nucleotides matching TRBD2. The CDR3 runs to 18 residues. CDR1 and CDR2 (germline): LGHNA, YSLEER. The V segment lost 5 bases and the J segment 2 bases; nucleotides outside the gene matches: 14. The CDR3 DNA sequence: TGCGCCAGCAGCGACGGAACGTTCGGGGGGGGGTCCAAAAACATTCAGTACTTC. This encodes CASSDGTFGGGSKNIQYF.

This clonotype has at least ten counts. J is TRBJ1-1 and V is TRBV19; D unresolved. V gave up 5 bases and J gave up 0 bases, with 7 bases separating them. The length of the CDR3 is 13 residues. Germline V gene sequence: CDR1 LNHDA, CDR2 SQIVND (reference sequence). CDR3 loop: CASSQGMNTEAFF. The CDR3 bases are TGTGCCAGTAGTCAAGGGATGAACACTGAAGCTTTCTTT.

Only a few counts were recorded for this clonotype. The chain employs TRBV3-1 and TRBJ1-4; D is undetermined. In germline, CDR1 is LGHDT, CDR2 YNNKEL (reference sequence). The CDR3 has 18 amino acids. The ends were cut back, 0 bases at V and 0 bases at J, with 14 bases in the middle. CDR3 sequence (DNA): TGTGCCAGCAGCCAAGAAAAGAGGACGGGAACAACTAATGAAAAACTGTTTTTT. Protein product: CASSQEKRTGTTNEKLFF. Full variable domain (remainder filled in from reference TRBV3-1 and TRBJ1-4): DTAVSQTPKYLVTQMGNDKSIKCEQNLGHDTMYWYKQDSKKFLKIMFSYNNKELIINETVPNRFSPKSPDKAHLNLHINSLELGDSAVYFCASSQEKRTGTTNEKLFFGSGTQLSVL.

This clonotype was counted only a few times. The DNA for the CDR3 is TGTGCCAGCAGCAGGGGACTAGCGGGGGCGGGGGCGGGGTACAATGAGCAGTTCTTC. Translation gives CASSRGLAGAGAGYNEQFF. This chain uses TRBV7-2 with TRBJ2-1, with 14 nucleotides matching TRBD2. The CDR3 length is 19 residues. Germline V lookup: CDR1 SGHTA, CDR2 FQGNSA. The V gene end was trimmed by 5 bases and the J gene end by 4 bases; junction bases not matched to a gene: 13.

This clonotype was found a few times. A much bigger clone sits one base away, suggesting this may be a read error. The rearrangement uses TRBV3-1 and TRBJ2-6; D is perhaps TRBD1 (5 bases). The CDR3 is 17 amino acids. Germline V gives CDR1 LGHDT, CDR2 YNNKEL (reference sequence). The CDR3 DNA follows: TGTGCCAGCAGCCAAGAGACCAGAAGCTCTGGGGCCAACGTCCAGACTTTC. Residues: CASSQETRSSGANVQTF.

CDR3 loop: CASSLAAGWRSNTEAFF. The CDR3 nucleotides read TGTGCCAGCAGCTTAGCGGCAGGGTGGAGGTCGAACACTGAAGCTTTCTTT. The chain employs TRBV11-2 and TRBJ1-1; a possible D gene is TRBD1 (5 bases). V was trimmed by 1 base and J by 1 base, leaving 16 bases between them. This CDR3 region has 17 residues. The germline CDR1 and CDR2 sequences are SGHAT and FQNNGV.

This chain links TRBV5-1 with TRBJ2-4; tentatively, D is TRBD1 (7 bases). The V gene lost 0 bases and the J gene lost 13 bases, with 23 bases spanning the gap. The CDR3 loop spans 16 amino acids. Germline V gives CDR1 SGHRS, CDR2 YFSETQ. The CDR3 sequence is CASSLDGGQRGYGQYF. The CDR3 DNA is TGCGCCAGCAGCTTGGACGGGGGACAGAGAGGCTACGGGCAGTACTTC.

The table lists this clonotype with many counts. CDR3 region: CASSRGLEGYTF. Here the CDR3 DNA reads TGCGCCAGCAGCCGGGGACTGGAGGGCTACACCTTC. V gene TRBV5-1 combines with J gene TRBJ1-2; TRBD1 might be the D (5 bases). V shed 4 bases and J shed 8 bases, with 12 bases lying between them. Germline V CDR1 and CDR2: SGHRS, YFSETQ. The CDR3 sequence is 12 residues long.

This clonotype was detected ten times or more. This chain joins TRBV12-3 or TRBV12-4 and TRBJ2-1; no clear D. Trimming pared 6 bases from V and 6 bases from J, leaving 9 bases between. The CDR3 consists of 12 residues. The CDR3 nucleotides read TGTGCCAGCAGCAGAGGTCCCAATGAGCAGTTCTTC. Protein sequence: CASSRGPNEQFF.

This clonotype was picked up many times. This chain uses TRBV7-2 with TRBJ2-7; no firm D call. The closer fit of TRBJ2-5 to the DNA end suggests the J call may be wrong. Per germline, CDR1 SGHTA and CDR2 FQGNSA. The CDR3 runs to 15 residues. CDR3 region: CASSPDLGRWETQYF. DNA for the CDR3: TGTGCCAGCAGCCCGGACCTAGGACGGTGGGAGACCCAGTACTTC.

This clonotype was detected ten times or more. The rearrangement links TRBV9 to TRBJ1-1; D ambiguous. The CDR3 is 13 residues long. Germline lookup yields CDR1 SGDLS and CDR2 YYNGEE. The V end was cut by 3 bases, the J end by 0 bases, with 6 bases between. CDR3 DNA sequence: TGTGCCAGCAGCGCTGAGGTGAACACTGAAGCTTTCTTT. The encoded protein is CASSAEVNTEAFF. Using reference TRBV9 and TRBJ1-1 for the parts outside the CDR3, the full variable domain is DSGVTQTPKHLITATGQRVTLRCSPRSGDLSVYWYQQSLDQGLQFLIQYYNGEERAKGNILERFSAQQFPDLHSELNLSSLELGDSALYFCASSAEVNTEAFFGQGTRLTVV.

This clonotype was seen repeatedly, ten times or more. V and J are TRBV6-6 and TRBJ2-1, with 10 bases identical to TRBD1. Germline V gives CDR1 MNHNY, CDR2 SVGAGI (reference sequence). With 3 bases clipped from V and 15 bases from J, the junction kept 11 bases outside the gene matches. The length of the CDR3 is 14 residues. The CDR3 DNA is TGTGCCAGCAGTTATACCGGGACAGGGGAAGGGACGTTCTTC. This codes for CASSYTGTGEGTFF.

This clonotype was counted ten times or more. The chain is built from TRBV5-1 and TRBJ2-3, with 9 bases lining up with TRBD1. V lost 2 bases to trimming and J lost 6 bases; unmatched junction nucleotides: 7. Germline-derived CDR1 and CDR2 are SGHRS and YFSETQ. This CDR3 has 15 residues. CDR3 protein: CASSFRDRVTDTQYF. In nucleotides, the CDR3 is TGCGCCAGCAGCTTCCGGGACAGGGTCACTGATACGCAGTATTTT.

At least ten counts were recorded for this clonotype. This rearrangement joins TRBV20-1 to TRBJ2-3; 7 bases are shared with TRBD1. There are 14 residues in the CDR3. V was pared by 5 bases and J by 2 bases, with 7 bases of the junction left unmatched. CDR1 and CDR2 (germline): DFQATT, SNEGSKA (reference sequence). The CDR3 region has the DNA TGCAGTGCTTCCTTACAGGGGCCCACAGATACGCAGTATTTT. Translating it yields CSASLQGPTDTQYF.

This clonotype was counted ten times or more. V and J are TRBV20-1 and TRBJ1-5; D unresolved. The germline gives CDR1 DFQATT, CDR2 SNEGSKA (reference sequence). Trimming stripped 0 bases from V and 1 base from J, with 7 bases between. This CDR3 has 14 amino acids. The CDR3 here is CSARDGASNQPQHF. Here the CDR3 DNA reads TGCAGTGCTAGAGATGGCGCGAGCAATCAGCCCCAGCATTTT.